The 24 T cell receptor beta chains listed next were all sequenced from one sample in a study of PD-1 blockade in classical Hodgkin lymphoma. Sequencing was performed with immunoSEQ multiplex PCR; in TCRdb, only in-frame clones are kept and a portion is missing. The sample carries 2,500 to 3,000 clones, just under 70% recorded once. Time point denoted: cycle 4 day 1 (C4D1), after more than 5 weeks of nivolumab. After autologous stem cell transplantation all patients relapsed, and prior brentuximab vedotin exposure differed between cohorts. PBMCs, once thawed, yielded CD8+ T cells isolated by magnetic negative selection. The sample in question was CD8+ T cells from blood, obtained before the fourth cycle of nivolumab. The source of these receptors is a human donor with classical Hodgkin lymphoma.

This chain links TRBV4-1 with TRBJ1-1; TRBD1 agrees at 7 bases. There are 13 residues in the CDR3. The V and J ends lost 0 bases and 8 bases, in that order; junction bases with no gene match: 3. CDR1 is MGHRA and CDR2 is YSYEKL in the germline V gene. CDR3 nucleotide sequence: TGCGCCAGCAGCCAAGACCGAGGGGGCGAAGCTTTCTTT. This codes for CASSQDRGGEAFF.

This rearrangement joins TRBV6-5 to TRBJ1-5; D ambiguous. This CDR3 region has 14 residues. Trimming took off 5 bases at V and 0 bases at J, with 8 bases between the two ends. In germline, CDR1 is MNHEY, CDR2 SVGAGI. The CDR3 nucleotides read TGTGCCAGCAGTGTACAATATAGCAATCAGCCCCAGCATTTT. It yields the protein CASSVQYSNQPQHF.

The J gene is TRBJ1-2, the V gene TRBV9; possibly TRBD1 for D (6 bases). The CDR3 covers 18 residues. Per the germline V gene, CDR1 is SGDLS and CDR2 is YYNGEE. The V end was cut by 3 bases, the J end by 4 bases, with 25 bases between. The CDR3 sequence: CASSEGRDMPFPGYGYTF. DNA of the CDR3: TGTGCCAGCAGCGAGGGACGGGACATGCCTTTCCCGGGCTATGGCTACACCTTC.

This clone was seen just once. The J gene is TRBJ1-2, the V gene TRBV9; no definite D call. The CDR3 contains 12 residues. Germline CDR1 and CDR2: SGDLS and YYNGEE. Trimming pared 0 bases from V and 6 bases from J, leaving 6 bases between. DNA of the CDR3: TGTGCCAGCAGCGTAGGGCAGAATGGCTACACCTTC. This encodes CASSVGQNGYTF.

V is TRBV9 and J is TRBJ2-1; D tentatively reads TRBD1 or TRBD2 (5 bases each). This CDR3 spans 13 amino acids. Germline-derived CDR1 and CDR2 are SGDLS and YYNGEE. The germline V and J ends were trimmed by 3 bases and 9 bases, with 13 bases remaining between them. CDR3 sequence: CASSARFGTEQFF. The DNA of the CDR3 is TGTGCCAGCAGCGCCCGGTTTGGGACTGAGCAGTTCTTC.

A few counts support this clone. The chain couples TRBV12-5 to TRBJ2-7; D may be TRBD1 (7 bases). The germline V gene has CDR1 LGHNT and CDR2 FRNRAP. The CDR3 is 16 residues long. Trimming cost V 4 bases and J 0 bases, with 16 bases left between them. The CDR3 spells CASGSPQGGSSYEQYF. The CDR3 bases are TGTGCTAGTGGTTCCCCGCAGGGGGGAAGCTCCTACGAGCAGTACTTC.

This chain links TRBV5-1 with TRBJ2-2; 7 bases agree with TRBD2. Looked up from germline, CDR1 is SGHRS and CDR2 is YFSETQ. V trimming: 4 bases; J trimming: 7 bases; junction bases outside the gene matches: 10. The CDR3 runs 15 residues. CDR3 nucleotides: TGCGCCAGCAGCCTATTGGGAGGGGAAGGCGGGGAGCTGTTTTTT. It specifies CASSLLGGEGGELFF.

V and J are TRBV19 and TRBJ2-3; TRBD2 aligns across 10 bases. Germline assignment: CDR1 LNHDA and CDR2 SQIVND (reference sequence). The J segment lost 2 bases and the V segment lost 5 bases, leaving 7 bases of the junction unmatched. The CDR3 is 16 residues long. CDR3 region: CASSSRTSGYTDTQYF. The CDR3 region has the DNA TGTGCCAGTAGTTCGAGGACTAGCGGCTACACAGATACGCAGTATTTT. Together with reference TRBV19 and TRBJ2-3, the CDR3 gives the full variable domain: DGGITQSPKYLFRKEGQNVTLSCEQNLNHDAMYWYRQDPGQGLRLIYYSQIVNDFQKGDIAEGYSVSREKKESFPLTVTSAQKNPTAFYLCASSSRTSGYTDTQYFGPGTRLTVL.

The chain employs TRBV4-3 and TRBJ2-3; D remains unclear. V lost 0 bases and J lost 2, with 9 bases in between. In germline, CDR1 is LGHNA, CDR2 YSLEER. The CDR3 runs to 15 residues. CDR3 in DNA: TGCGCCAGCAGCCAAGATATCGGAGCCACAGATACGCAGTATTTT. Protein: CASSQDIGATDTQYF.

This sequence joins TRBV12-5 and TRBJ2-7; D is uncertain. CDR1 LGHNT and CDR2 FRNRAP come from the germline V gene. There are 13 residues in the CDR3. Trimming pared 3 bases from V and 3 bases from J, leaving 9 bases between. The CDR3 nucleotides are TGTGCTAGTGGTTTCGGGTCAAGCTACGAGCAGTACTTC. Encoded protein: CASGFGSSYEQYF.

The chain uses TRBV5-1 and TRBJ2-2; the D call may be TRBD1 or TRBD2 (5 bases each). This CDR3 region has 17 residues. V lost 2 bases and J 1 base, leaving 15 bases between the germline ends. CDR1 and CDR2 (germline): SGHRS, YFSETQ. CDR3 residues: CASSFTPGRKNTGELFF. CDR3 bases: TGCGCCAGCAGCTTTACACCGGGACGTAAGAACACCGGGGAGCTGTTTTTT.

The J gene is TRBJ1-2, the V gene TRBV2; D remains ambiguous. In germline, CDR1 is SNHLY, CDR2 FYNNEI. V lost 7 bases and J lost 0, with 12 bases in between. The CDR3 consists of 14 residues. DNA for the CDR3: TGTGCCAGCACTATTTCTGGACCTAACTATGGCTACACCTTC. As protein: CASTISGPNYGYTF.

The genes are TRBV27 and TRBJ2-7, with D unresolved. Germline loops: CDR1 MNHEY, CDR2 SMNVEV (reference sequence). V was shortened by 3 bases and J by 6 bases, with 9 bases between the two germline ends. The CDR3 contains 12 residues. CDR3: CASSFSFGEQYF. The CDR3 region has the DNA TGTGCCAGCAGTTTCTCCTTCGGCGAGCAGTACTTC.

This sequence joins TRBV4-1 and TRBJ1-2, with D tentatively TRBD1 (5 bases). Germline V gene lookup returns CDR1 MGHRA and CDR2 YSYEKL. The V and J ends lost 1 base and 2 bases respectively, with 11 bases between them. CDR3 length: 15 amino acids. CDR3 residues: CASSQGGGINYGYTF. CDR3 nucleotide sequence: TGCGCCAGCAGCCAAGGGGGGGGGATCAACTATGGCTACACCTTC.

J is TRBJ1-6 and V is TRBV19; 8 nucleotides agree with TRBD1. CDR3 length: 17 residues. In germline, CDR1 is LNHDA, CDR2 SQIVND (reference sequence). Trimming took 9 bases from V and 7 from J; bases not matched to a gene: 17. This CDR3 reads CASGSRDRTQLNSPLHF. The CDR3, as DNA: TGTGCCAGCGGATCCCGGGACAGGACTCAGTTAAATTCACCCCTCCACTTT.

The rearrangement links TRBV6-1 to TRBJ2-6; TRBD1 is a possible D gene (6 bases). Deletions cut 2 bases from V and 1 base from J, with 9 bases between. The CDR3 spans 16 residues. Germline assignment: CDR1 MNHNS and CDR2 SASEGT. As DNA, the CDR3 is TGTGCCAGCAGTGAAACAGGGCGGTCTGGGGCCAACGTCCTGACTTTC. Translated: CASSETGRSGANVLTF.

This clone appeared a single time. The chain uses TRBV28 and TRBJ1-2; the D gene is possibly TRBD1 (5 bases). Trimming removed 3 bases at V and 7 bases at J, with 15 bases between. The CDR3 length is 14 residues. The germline gives CDR1 MDHEN, CDR2 SYDVKM. Here the CDR3 reads CASSLDGALGGYTF. CDR3 DNA sequence: TGTGCCAGCAGTTTGGACGGGGCCTTGGGTGGCTACACCTTC.

This chain links TRBV29-1 with TRBJ1-2; 8 bases are a match to TRBD1. The V gene end was trimmed by 1 base and the J gene end by 8 bases; junction bases not matched to a gene: 6. The germline V gene encodes CDR1 SQVTM and CDR2 ANQGSEA. The CDR3 covers 13 residues. The CDR3 reads CSVEGTGKDGYTF. The CDR3 DNA reads as TGCAGCGTTGAAGGGACAGGGAAGGACGGCTACACCTTC.

V is TRBV7-8 and J is TRBJ2-7; tentatively, D is TRBD1 (6 bases). The CDR3 consists of 13 residues. The germline gives CDR1 SGHVS, CDR2 FQNEAQ. The germline V and J ends were trimmed by 8 bases and 2 bases, with 13 bases remaining between them. The CDR3 region has the DNA TGTGCCAGCCGAAACAGGGAAACCTACGAGCAGTACTTC. Encoded protein: CASRNRETYEQYF.

This chain joins TRBV27 and TRBJ1-2; TRBD1 agrees at 7 bases. Per germline, CDR1 MNHEY and CDR2 SMNVEV (reference sequence). This CDR3 spans 16 amino acids. V lost 2 bases and J lost 8; bases outside the gene matches: 14. The CDR3 coding sequence is TGTGCCAGCAGTTTAAGGGGGCCTCGGCCCACTAGAGGCTACACCTTC. This sequence encodes CASSLRGPRPTRGYTF.

This chain connects TRBV2 to TRBJ2-5, with unresolved D. V was cut by 4 bases and J by 4 bases, with 10 bases left in between. Germline CDR1 SNHLY, CDR2 FYNNEI. The CDR3 length is 13 residues. DNA for the CDR3: TGTGCCAGCAGTGCGTCTCCGGGAGAGACCCAGTACTTC. Translated: CASSASPGETQYF.

The chain couples TRBV5-4 to TRBJ1-3; no clear D gene. V shed 5 bases and J shed 0 bases, with 3 bases lying between them. Germline assignment: CDR1 SGHNT and CDR2 YYREEE (reference sequence). There are 12 residues in the CDR3. CDR3 DNA sequence: TGTGCCAGCAGTCCCTCTGGAAACACCATATATTTT. This sequence encodes CASSPSGNTIYF.

The chain carries TRBV7-9 and TRBJ2-7, with no clear D. Germline loops: CDR1 SEHNR, CDR2 FQNEAQ (reference sequence). The CDR3 totals 11 residues. The V and J ends lost 2 bases and 1 base respectively, with 0 bases between them. The CDR3 nucleotides are TGTGCCAGCAGCTTATCCTACGAGCAGTACTTC. The encoded protein is CASSLSYEQYF.

This clone was seen only a few times. The J gene is TRBJ2-5, the V gene TRBV9, with D perhaps matching TRBD1 (6 bases). The CDR3 spans 14 residues. V was pared by 4 bases and J by 5 bases, with 15 bases between. The germline CDR1 and CDR2 sequences are SGDLS and YYNGEE. The CDR3 sequence: CASSPTGNGETQYF. CDR3 nucleotide sequence: TGTGCCAGCAGCCCGACAGGCAACGGGGAGACCCAGTACTTC.